Below, 22 T cell receptor beta chains from the same sample are listed, as sequenced in a study of T cell responses to AZD1222 COVID-19 vaccine. The repertoire was sequenced with immunoSEQ multiplex PCR; TCRdb's copy has only in-frame clones and lacks some. The data contain 79,000 or so clones, 70% to 80% of them singletons. This specimen was peripheral blood, taken 28 days after the second dose of the MenACWY control vaccine. Source of these receptors: an adult who received the MenACWY meningococcal vaccine as a control.

The genes are TRBV5-1 and TRBJ1-4; the D is unclear. V lost 5 bases and J 0 bases, leaving 5 bases between the germline ends. There are 13 residues in the CDR3. Germline V CDR1 and CDR2: SGHRS, YFSETQ. The CDR3: CASRTTTNEKLFF. CDR3 nucleotides: TGCGCCAGCAGGACAACAACTAATGAAAAACTGTTTTTT.

The chain recombines TRBV7-2 with TRBJ2-3; D is uncertain. The CDR3 consists of 11 residues. The V end was cut by 3 bases, the J end by 3 bases, with 1 base between. Germline V gene lookup returns CDR1 SGHTA and CDR2 FQGNSA. The CDR3 spells CASSFTDTQYF. CDR3 bases: TGTGCCAGCAGCTTTACAGATACGCAGTATTTT.

This chain uses TRBV6-1 with TRBJ2-7, with D tentatively TRBD1 (5 bases). This CDR3 region has 14 residues. Per the germline V gene, CDR1 is MNHNS and CDR2 is SASEGT. V was shortened by 2 bases and J by 6 bases, with 14 bases between the two germline ends. In nucleotides, the CDR3 is TGTGCCAGCAGTGAAAATAGGGGTGTGAGCGAGCAGTACTTC. This codes for CASSENRGVSEQYF.

The J gene is TRBJ2-1, the V gene TRBV28, with D tentatively TRBD2 (5 bases). CDR1 and CDR2 from the germline V gene are MDHEN and SYDVKM. V lost 4 bases and J 10 bases, leaving 17 bases between the germline ends. The CDR3 is made up of 14 amino acids. The CDR3 reads CASSSVALAREQFF. CDR3 sequence (DNA): TGTGCCAGCAGTTCGGTAGCGCTAGCCAGGGAGCAGTTCTTC.

The CDR3: CAGGTANTEAFF. The CDR3, as DNA: TGTGCCGGGGGAACAGCGAACACTGAAGCTTTCTTT. V and J are TRBV2 and TRBJ1-1, with D tentatively TRBD1 (5 bases). The CDR3 has 12 residues. The V end was cut by 11 bases, the J end by 1 base, with 11 bases between. The V gene's germline CDR1 is SNHLY and CDR2 FYNNEI.

The chain couples TRBV20-1 to TRBJ1-1; D is uncertain. Germline CDR1 is DFQATT and CDR2 is SNEGSKA (reference sequence). Deletions cut 3 bases from V and 4 bases from J, with 18 bases between. The CDR3 loop spans 15 amino acids. This CDR3 is CSASNVLTMSTEAFF. The CDR3 nucleotides are TGCAGTGCTAGTAATGTTTTGACGATGAGCACTGAAGCTTTCTTT.

This chain connects TRBV10-2 to TRBJ2-1; TRBD2 matches 7 bases. The germline gives CDR1 WSHSY, CDR2 SAAADI. The CDR3 runs 13 residues. The V gene end was trimmed by 10 bases and the J gene end by 5 bases; junction bases not matched to a gene: 8. DNA of the CDR3: TGCGCCACAGGCGGGAGTGCTAACAATGAGCAGTTCTTC. Its translation: CATGGSANNEQFF.

The chain carries TRBV5-1 and TRBJ2-7, with no clear D. The CDR3 is 15 amino acids. Trimming stripped 0 bases from V and 0 bases from J, with 10 bases between. Per germline, CDR1 SGHRS and CDR2 YFSETQ. CDR3 bases: TGCGCCAGCAGCTTGGTAGGCAGCCACTCCTACGAGCAGTACTTC. The encoded protein is CASSLVGSHSYEQYF.

The V call is TRBV10-3, the J call TRBJ2-2, with 11 bases that match TRBD1. The CDR3 contains 14 residues. Germline CDR1 and CDR2: ENHRY and SYGVKD. J lost 6 bases, V lost 4 bases, and 1 base had no gene match. The DNA of the CDR3 is TGTGCCATCAGTGCGGACAGGGGGCCCGGGGAGCTGTTTTTT. Amino acids: CAISADRGPGELFF.

The V gene is TRBV7-2, the J gene TRBJ2-3; 8 bases fit TRBD2. The germline V gene has CDR1 SGHTA and CDR2 FQGNSA. The CDR3 has 16 residues. The ends lost 3 bases at V and 1 base at J; junction bases unmatched: 6. The CDR3 nucleotides are TGTGCCAGCAGCTTGAGCGGGGGCGGGGGCACAGATACGCAGTATTTT. Translation: CASSLSGGGGTDTQYF.

The table lists this clone with a count of one. The chain couples TRBV9 to TRBJ2-1, with D unresolved. The CDR3 sequence is 13 residues long. The germline V gene has CDR1 SGDLS and CDR2 YYNGEE. V was clipped by 1 base and J by 5 bases, with 7 bases between them. This CDR3 is CASSVPRDNEQFF. The CDR3 DNA is TGTGCCAGCAGCGTACCAAGGGACAATGAGCAGTTCTTC.

The gene calls are TRBV4-2 and TRBJ2-1; TRBD2 is a possible D gene (6 bases). Germline values: CDR1 LGHNA, CDR2 YNFKEQ. V lost 4 bases, J lost 8 bases, and 21 bases lay in between. The CDR3 loop spans 16 amino acids. The chain's CDR3 is CASSPRRNGGEDEQFF. The DNA for the CDR3 is TGTGCCAGCAGCCCAAGAAGGAACGGGGGTGAAGATGAGCAGTTCTTC.

V and J are TRBV5-8 and TRBJ2-2; possibly TRBD1 or TRBD2 for D (5 bases each). The germline V and J ends were trimmed by 9 bases and 5 bases, with 17 bases remaining between them. The germline V gene has CDR1 SGHTS and CDR2 YDEGEE. CDR3 length equals 14 residues. The CDR3 bases are TGTGCCACCCAGGGCTTGAGGGTGACCGGGGAGCTGTTTTTT. Amino acids: CATQGLRVTGELFF. Based on the CDR3 plus reference TRBV5-8 and TRBJ2-2, the full variable domain is EAGVTQSPTHLIKTRGQQATLRCSPISGHTSVYWYQQALGLGLQFLLWYDEGEERNRGNFPPRFSGRQFPNYSSELNVNALELEDSALYLCATQGLRVTGELFFGEGSRLTVL.

The gene calls are TRBV25-1 and TRBJ1-2; no definite D call. V dropped 6 bases and J dropped 8 bases, with 19 bases sitting between them. CDR1 is MGHDK and CDR2 is SYGVNS in the germline V gene. The CDR3 is 14 amino acids. DNA of the CDR3: TGTGCCAGCAGGGCTATGGGCGAAGCGGGGGGCTACACCTTC. This translates into CASRAMGEAGGYTF.

The genes are TRBV10-2 and TRBJ2-3, with TRBD2 matching over 15 bases. CDR1 and CDR2 (germline): WSHSY, SAAADI. V was pared by 6 bases and J by 3 bases, with 10 bases of the junction left unmatched. The CDR3 runs 18 residues. The CDR3 sequence: CASRGRTSGRAGTDTQYF. As DNA, the CDR3 is TGCGCCAGCAGGGGCCGGACTAGCGGGAGGGCGGGGACAGATACGCAGTATTTT.

The chain joins TRBV30 to TRBJ1-1; D gene unclear. Germline CDR1 is GTSNPN and CDR2 is SVGIG (reference sequence). CDR3 size: 13 residues. V lost 0 bases to trimming and J lost 5 bases, with 10 bases between them. In DNA form, the CDR3 reads TGTGCCTGGAGTGTAGTCGGGAGTACTGAAGCTTTCTTT. Translating gives CAWSVVGSTEAFF.

V and J are TRBV7-8 and TRBJ1-2, with unresolved D. Deletions cut 5 bases from V and 4 bases from J, with 14 bases between. Looked up from germline, CDR1 is SGHVS and CDR2 is FQNEAQ. The CDR3 contains 14 residues. DNA for the CDR3: TGTGCCAGCAGCCCCCGAAGAGCCGGCTATGGCTACACCTTC. Protein sequence: CASSPRRAGYGYTF. The complete variable domain, with remaining parts taken from reference TRBV7-8 and TRBJ1-2, reads GAGVSQSPRYKVAKRGQDVALRCDPISGHVSLFWYQQALGQGPEFLTYFQNEAQLDKSGLPSDRFFAERPEGSVSTLKIQRTQQEDSAVYLCASSPRRAGYGYTFGSGTRLTVV.

The V call is TRBV7-8, the J call TRBJ2-7; D uncertain. The V and J ends lost 1 base and 3 bases respectively, with 10 bases between them. CDR3 length equals 14 residues. Germline CDR1 is SGHVS and CDR2 is FQNEAQ. This chain's CDR3 is CASSLELTVYEQYF. As DNA, the CDR3 is TGTGCCAGCAGCTTAGAACTAACTGTCTACGAGCAGTACTTC.

This chain uses TRBV4-2 with TRBJ1-6; D call uncertain. Trimming left V 4 bases short and J 0 bases short, with 7 bases between. Germline V gene sequence: CDR1 LGHNA, CDR2 YNFKEQ. CDR3 length equals 15 residues. CDR3: CASSPTPSYNSPLHF. CDR3 DNA: TGTGCCAGCAGCCCAACTCCCTCCTATAATTCACCCCTCCACTTT.

The CDR3 loop is CASSFNPNQPQHF. In DNA form, the CDR3 reads TGTGCCAGCAGCTTTAATCCCAATCAGCCCCAGCATTTT. J is TRBJ1-5 and V is TRBV7-2; D is undetermined. V lost 3 bases to trimming and J lost 3 bases, with 6 bases between them. In germline, CDR1 is SGHTA, CDR2 FQGNSA. The CDR3 contains 13 residues.

The chain couples TRBV6-5 to TRBJ2-7; TRBD1 or TRBD2 may be the D gene (5 bases each). Per the germline V gene, CDR1 is MNHEY and CDR2 is SVGAGI. CDR3 length: 13 amino acids. Trimming removed 6 bases from V and 4 bases from J, with 13 bases in between. CDR3: CASSRDRSYEQYF. The CDR3 DNA reads TGTGCCAGCAGCAGGGACCGCAGTTACGAGCAGTACTTC.

This CDR3 is CATSASGRANEQYF. Here the CDR3 DNA reads TGTGCCACCAGTGCTAGCGGGAGGGCCAACGAGCAGTACTTC. The chain joins TRBV24-1 to TRBJ2-7, with TRBD2 matching 12 bases. V dropped 5 bases and J dropped 5; count of bases not matched to a gene: 3. Germline lookup yields CDR1 KGHDR and CDR2 SFDVKD. The CDR3 is made up of 14 amino acids.